The present TCR beta chain was sequenced within a study of blood T cell repertoires in COVID-19. The V segment lost 0 bases and the J segment 5 bases; nucleotides outside the gene matches: 8. CDR3 length: 16 amino acids. Germline CDR1 LGHNA, CDR2 YSLEER. This clone has just one count. This table comes from immunoSEQ multiplex PCR, and its TCRdb copy is limited to in-frame clones, with some not included. The sample has about 250,000 clones, 88% seen once; the top ten hold about 1.3%. The chain combines TRBV4-3 with TRBJ2-3; 7 bases are shared with TRBD2. Source material: peripheral blood. This TCR was sampled from a man older than 75 with acute or convalescent COVID-19. The CDR3: CASSQDTSENGDTQYF. In DNA, the CDR3 is TGCGCCAGCAGCCAAGATACTAGCGAGAACGGAGATACGCAGTATTTT.